These 4 T cell receptor beta chains came from one sample sequenced in a study of PD-1 blockade in classical Hodgkin lymphoma. Sequencing used immunoSEQ multiplex PCR; TCRdb keeps in-frame clones, though not all of them. The profile covers about 150,000 clones, with 78% appearing a single time and 7% to 9.5% taken by the ten largest. All patients experienced relapse after autologous stem cell transplantation, and brentuximab vedotin exposure was variable. This sample comprised peripheral blood mononuclear cells (PBMCs), obtained before the second cycle of nivolumab. Receptor source: a human donor with classical Hodgkin lymphoma.

The chain recombines TRBV6-5 with TRBJ1-2, with D possibly TRBD1 on 6 matching bases. Trimming pared 5 bases from V and 7 bases from J, leaving 11 bases between. CDR1 and CDR2 from the germline V gene are MNHEY and SVGAGI. This CDR3 spans 12 amino acids. Written as DNA, the CDR3 is TGTGCCAGCAGTCCGGGACAAGGTGGCTACACCTTC. It is translated as CASSPGQGGYTF.

A few counts support this clone. The V gene is TRBV10-2, the J gene TRBJ1-5, with a tentative D call TRBD1 (5 bases). The germline gives CDR1 WSHSY, CDR2 SAAADI. Trimming removed 4 bases from V and 5 bases from J, with 15 bases in between. The CDR3 has 15 residues. The CDR3 loop is CASSVRQGGDQPQHF. DNA of the CDR3: TGCGCCAGCAGTGTTCGGCAGGGAGGGGATCAGCCCCAGCATTTT.

V is TRBV6-5 and J is TRBJ1-2; 8 positions match TRBD1. Losses at the gene ends were 6 bases for V and 4 bases for J; bases not matched to a gene: 10. CDR1 and CDR2 (germline): MNHEY, SVGAGI. This CDR3 has 15 residues. The DNA of the CDR3 is TGTGCCAGCAGATCAGGGGGCGCCTCGGGCTATGGCTACACCTTC. Protein sequence: CASRSGGASGYGYTF.

The count of this clone is one. The chain recombines TRBV6-5 with TRBJ2-7; 12 bases agree with TRBD2. Losses at the gene ends were 4 bases for V and 2 bases for J; bases not matched to a gene: 3. Germline assignment: CDR1 MNHEY and CDR2 SVGAGI. The CDR3 length is 15 residues. CDR3 in DNA: TGTGCCAGCAGTTCTACTAGCGGGGGGCCCTACGAGCAGTACTTC. It codes for CASSSTSGGPYEQYF.